This T cell receptor beta chain was captured by sequencing in a study of blood T cell repertoires in COVID-19 (dated by TCRdb to the early 2020s). Broadly, across the study: Samples from collaborators originated in the United States, Italy and Spain and spanned both the acute and convalescent phases of COVID-19. Where available, HLA class I and class II types were taken from metadata supplied by the sample provider and were not determined by assay-based typing. The sample metadata nearly always contained a de-identified subject ID, COVID-19 status, age in years and sex. The repertoires were released in a freely available public database meant as a resource for research on the immune response to SARS-CoV-2. The dataset comprised deeply sampled blood TCRbeta repertoires from subjects exposed to, actively infected with, or recovered from COVID-19. The material from the prospective study consisted of cDNA or gDNA derived from T cells, B-cell-depleted T cells, or PBMCs. Samples came from the ongoing ImmuneRACE study (first 160 participants) plus 1,254 subjects from 6 global collaborators. What the authors observed across the whole study: The quantity of clinical and demographic metadata differed by source and by participant and was supplied without curation.

Each collaborating institution followed its own protocols to collect whole blood in K2EDTA tubes. For TCRbeta analysis, collaborators shipped samples as frozen whole blood, isolated PBMCs, or DNA extracted from either of those sample types. From the cysteine through the phenylalanine, the CDR3 covers 13 amino acids. Only the CDR3 portion is preserved as DNA: 39 bases, with reading frame beginning at the first base. CDR1 MNHEY and CDR2 SMNVEV were looked up in the germline V gene (reference sequence). Compared with germline, V lacks 6 bases and J lacks 9 bases; bases without a gene match: 4. In the case of this clone: The antigen it recognizes is unknown. Per-base qualities were not stored, and no clone one base away is much larger.

TCRbeta CDR3 regions were amplified from genomic DNA using the immunoSEQ Assay, a bias-controlled multiplex PCR. The study's processing was this. The number of nucleated cells in each sample was estimated by amplification of reference gene primers within the assay. Sequence reads were collapsed and filtered to measure the absolute abundance of every unique TCRbeta CDR3 rearrangement. For each sample, productive Simpson clonality was calculated by taking the square root of Simpson's diversity index across productive rearrangements. The table comes from immuneACCESS by way of TCRdb, which keeps in-frame sequences with V and J called. Part of the clones is missing from these tables; in studies checked, under half for an unresolved V gene and the rest for unknown reasons. V and J calls plus clone size are reproduced from that table; the DNA served to infer D and trimming. Within this sample are 100,000 to 150,000 clones, with less than 85% of them counted one time only. The ten largest clones take up 2% to 3% of the sample.

The clonotype comes from a man aged 50 or older with acute or convalescent COVID-19. This chain joins TRBV27 to TRBJ1-6; TRBD1 fits 8 bases in the junction. Sequencing was carried out using peripheral blood. CDR3 region: CASSLGQGSPLHF. In nucleotide form, the sequence is TGTGCCAGCAGCCTCGGACAGGGTTCACCCCTCCACTTT.